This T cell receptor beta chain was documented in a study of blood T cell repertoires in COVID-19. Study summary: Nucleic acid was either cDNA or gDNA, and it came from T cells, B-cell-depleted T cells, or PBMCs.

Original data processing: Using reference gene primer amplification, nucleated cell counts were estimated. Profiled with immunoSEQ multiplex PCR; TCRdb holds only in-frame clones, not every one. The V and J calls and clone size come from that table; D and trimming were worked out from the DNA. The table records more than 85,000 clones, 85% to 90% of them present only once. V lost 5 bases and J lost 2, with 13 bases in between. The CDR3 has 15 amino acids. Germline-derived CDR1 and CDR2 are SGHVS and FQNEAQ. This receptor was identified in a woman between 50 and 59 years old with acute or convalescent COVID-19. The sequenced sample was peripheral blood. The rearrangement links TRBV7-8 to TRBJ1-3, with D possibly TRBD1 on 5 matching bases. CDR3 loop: CASSPIGGTGNTIYF. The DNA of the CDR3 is TGTGCCAGCAGCCCCATCGGGGGAACTGGAAACACCATATATTTT. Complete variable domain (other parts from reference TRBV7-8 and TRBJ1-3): GAGVSQSPRYKVAKRGQDVALRCDPISGHVSLFWYQQALGQGPEFLTYFQNEAQLDKSGLPSDRFFAERPEGSVSTLKIQRTQQEDSAVYLCASSPIGGTGNTIYFGEGSWLTVV.